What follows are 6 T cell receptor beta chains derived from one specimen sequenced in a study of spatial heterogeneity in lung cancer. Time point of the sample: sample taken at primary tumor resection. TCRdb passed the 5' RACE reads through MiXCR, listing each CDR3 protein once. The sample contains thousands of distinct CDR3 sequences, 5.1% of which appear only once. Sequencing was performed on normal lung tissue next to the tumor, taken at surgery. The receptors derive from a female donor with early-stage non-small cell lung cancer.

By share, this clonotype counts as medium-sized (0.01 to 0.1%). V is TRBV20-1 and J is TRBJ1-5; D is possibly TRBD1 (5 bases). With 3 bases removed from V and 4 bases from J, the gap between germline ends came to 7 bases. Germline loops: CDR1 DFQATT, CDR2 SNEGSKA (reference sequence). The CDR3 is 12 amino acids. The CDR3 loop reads CSARRGNQPQHF. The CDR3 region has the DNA TGCAGTGCTAGGAGGGGAAATCAGCCCCAGCATTTT.

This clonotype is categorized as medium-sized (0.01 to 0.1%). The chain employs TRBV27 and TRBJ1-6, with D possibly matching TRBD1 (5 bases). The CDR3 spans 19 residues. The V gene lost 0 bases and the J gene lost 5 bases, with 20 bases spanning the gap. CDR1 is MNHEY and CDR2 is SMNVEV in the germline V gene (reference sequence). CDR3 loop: CASSLSGDRQLIDNSPLHF. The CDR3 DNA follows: TGTGCCAGCAGTTTATCTGGAGACAGACAGTTGATAGATAATTCACCCCTCCACTTT.

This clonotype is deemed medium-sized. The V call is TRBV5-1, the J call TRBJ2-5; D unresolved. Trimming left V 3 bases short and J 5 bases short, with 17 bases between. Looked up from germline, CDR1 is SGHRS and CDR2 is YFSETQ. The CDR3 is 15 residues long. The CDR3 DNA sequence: TGCGCCAGCAGCTCCAGCCGTCCTCCTCGGGAGACCCAGTACTTC. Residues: CASSSSRPPRETQYF.

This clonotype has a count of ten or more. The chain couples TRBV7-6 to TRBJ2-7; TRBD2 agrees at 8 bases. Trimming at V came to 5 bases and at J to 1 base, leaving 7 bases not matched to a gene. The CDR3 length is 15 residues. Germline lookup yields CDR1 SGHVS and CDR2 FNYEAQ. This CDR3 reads CASSPWAGGSYEQYF. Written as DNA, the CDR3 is TGTGCCAGCAGCCCGTGGGCGGGAGGATCCTACGAGCAGTACTTC.

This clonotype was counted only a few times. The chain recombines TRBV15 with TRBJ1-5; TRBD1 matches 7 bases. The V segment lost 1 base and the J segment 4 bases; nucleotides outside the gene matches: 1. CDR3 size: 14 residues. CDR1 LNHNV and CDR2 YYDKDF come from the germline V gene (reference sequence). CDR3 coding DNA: TGTGCCACCAGCAGAGGACAGGGTAATCAGCCCCAGCATTTT. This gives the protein CATSRGQGNQPQHF.

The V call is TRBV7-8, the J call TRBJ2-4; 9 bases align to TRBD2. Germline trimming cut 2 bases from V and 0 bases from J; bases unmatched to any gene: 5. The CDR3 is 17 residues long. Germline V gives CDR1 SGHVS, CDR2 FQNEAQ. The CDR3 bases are TGTGCCAGCAGCTTACTAGCGGGGAGTCAAGCCAAAAACATTCAGTACTTC. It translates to CASSLLAGSQAKNIQYF.